This T cell receptor beta chain comes out of a study of T cells after yellow fever vaccination. TCRdb processed the 5' RACE reads anew with MiXCR; each CDR3 protein has one entry. The table records around 100,000 distinct CDR3 sequences, 6.5% to 9% of them present only once. This CDR3 is built from 15 residues. V lost 4 bases and J lost 7; bases outside the gene matches: 11. The germline V gene encodes CDR1 SGDLS and CDR2 YYNGEE. Study conclusions and caveats: High-abundance clonotypes from the bulk population could contaminate FACS-sorted repertoires.

The table lists this clonotype with many counts. Its antigen remains unknown. The V and J genes are TRBV9 and TRBJ2-1, with 7 positions matching TRBD1. This sequence originates from a man younger than 40 who received the YFV17D yellow fever vaccine. Sequencing was performed on CD8+ T cells sorted from PBMCs, taken 45 days after the yellow fever booster vaccination. The chain's CDR3 is CASSNRDSVENEQFF. In DNA, the CDR3 is TGTGCCAGCAGCAATCGGGACAGTGTGGAGAATGAGCAGTTCTTC.